This is a list of T cell receptor beta chains from one sample in a study of response to subunit inactivated influenza vaccine. TCRdb reprocessed the RT-PCR reads with MiXCR, giving one entry per CDR3 protein. The sample has some 300,000 distinct CDR3 sequences, about 20% seen once. The material was PBMCs from blood, obtained approximately 22 months after vaccination. These receptors came from a man between 50 and 69 years old who received an inactivated influenza vaccine. The CDR3 runs from the conserved cysteine through the conserved F or W. D genes are given only for firm matches. The size field is filled for only some rows; it gives once, few, many or a size class.

v_call	j_call	clone_size	d_call	cdr3_aa	cdr3_nt
TRBV6-1	TRBJ1-2	NA	TRBD1	CASRTGYGYTF	TGTGCCAGCAGGACAGGGTACGGCTACACCTTC
TRBV10-1	TRBJ2-7	few	NA	CASSELAGYFSEQYF	TGCGCCAGCAGTGAGTTGGCAGGGTATTTCTCCGAGCAGTACTTC
TRBV12-3/TRBV12-4	TRBJ2-5	few	NA	CASSPQWGRTQYF	TGTGCCAGCAGCCCACAATGGGGGAGGACCCAGTACTTC
TRBV29-1	TRBJ1-3	few	NA	CSVQTGPKRNTIYF	TGCAGCGTACAGACGGGACCGAAAAGAAACACCATATATTTT
TRBV5-6	TRBJ2-3	once	TRBD1	CASSLLGTGSLRDTQYF	TGTGCCAGCAGCTTATTGGGGACAGGGTCCCTGAGAGATACGCAGTATTTT
TRBV4-2	TRBJ2-5	once	TRBD2	CASSQGTSGQETQYF	TGTGCCAGCAGCCAAGGGACTAGCGGACAAGAGACCCAGTACTTC
TRBV12-3/TRBV12-4	TRBJ1-6	NA	NA	CAAAGGGSPLHF	TGTGCCGCAGCTGGTGGGGGTTCACCCCTCCACTTT
TRBV12-3/TRBV12-4	TRBJ2-3	once	NA	CASSLWVTDTQYF	TGTGCCAGCAGTTTGTGGGTAACGGATACGCAGTATTTT
TRBV6-2/TRBV6-3	TRBJ1-1	few	TRBD1	CASSLTGQGAEAFF	TGTGCCAGCAGTTTGACCGGACAGGGGGCTGAAGCTTTCTTT
TRBV12-3/TRBV12-4	TRBJ2-7	NA	TRBD1	CASSFGTGDEQYF	TGTGCCAGCAGTTTCGGGACAGGGGACGAGCAGTACTTC
TRBV6-1	TRBJ2-3	few	TRBD2	CASSRLAGGHTDTQYF	TGTGCCAGCAGTCGACTAGCGGGAGGTCACACAGATACGCAGTATTTT
TRBV20-1	TRBJ2-7	NA	NA	CSARVSVTGEQYF	TGCAGTGCTAGGGTGTCCGTTACGGGCGAGCAGTACTTC
TRBV7-9	TRBJ1-2	NA	NA	CASRANTGHYGYTF	TGTGCCAGCCGAGCCAATACAGGGCACTATGGCTACACCTTC
TRBV28	TRBJ1-5	NA	NA	CASSLEPYDNQPQHF	TGTGCCAGCAGTTTAGAGCCATACGACAATCAGCCCCAGCATTTT
TRBV6-2/TRBV6-3	TRBJ2-1	many	NA	CASSYHNEQFF	TGTGCCAGCAGTTATCACAATGAGCAGTTCTTC
TRBV19	TRBJ1-5	many	NA	CASSFRSYGTKYQPQHF	TGTGCCAGTAGTTTCAGAAGTTACGGGACAAAATATCAGCCCCAGCATTTT
TRBV10-2	TRBJ2-5	NA	NA	CASSESWTQYF	TGCGCCAGCAGTGAGTCGTGGACCCAGTACTTC
TRBV4-3	TRBJ2-1	few	TRBD2	CASSQLAGAEFSSYNEQFF	TGCGCCAGCAGCCAGCTAGCGGGGGCCGAATTTAGCTCCTACAATGAGCAGTTCTTC
TRBV9	TRBJ1-4	few	NA	CASSPRTATNEKLFF	TGTGCCAGCAGCCCTCGGACAGCAACTAATGAAAAACTGTTTTTT
TRBV6-1	TRBJ2-2	NA	TRBD2	CASTRDYRNTGELFF	TGTGCCAGCACCCGGGACTACCGCAACACCGGGGAGCTGTTTTTT
TRBV5-4	TRBJ2-1	NA	NA	CASRSGYNEQFF	TGTGCCAGCAGAAGCGGATACAATGAGCAGTTCTTC
TRBV12-3/TRBV12-4	TRBJ2-7	NA	NA	CASSFNIPPYEQYF	TGTGCCAGCAGTTTCAATATTCCCCCCTACGAGCAGTACTTC
TRBV3-1	TRBJ2-2	few	NA	CASSQVTGNTGELFF	TGTGCCAGCAGCCAAGTGACAGGGAACACCGGGGAGCTGTTTTTT
TRBV4-1	TRBJ1-4	NA	NA	CASSPIRGKLFF	TGCGCCAGCAGCCCCATCAGAGGGAAACTGTTTTTT
TRBV7-2	TRBJ2-1	NA	TRBD2	CASSPGAGGRSGQFF	TGTGCCAGCAGCCCTGGGGCGGGGGGTCGATCTGGGCAGTTCTTC
TRBV6-2/TRBV6-3	TRBJ1-2	few	NA	CASSYRPSNYGYTF	TGTGCCAGCAGTTACCGGCCCTCTAACTATGGCTACACCTTC
TRBV5-1	TRBJ1-2	NA	NA	CASSLSGNGYTF	TGCGCCAGCAGCTTGTCCGGAAATGGCTACACCTTC
TRBV29-1	TRBJ2-3	NA	NA	CSVGDPADTQYF	TGCAGCGTTGGGGATCCGGCAGATACGCAGTATTTT
TRBV27	TRBJ2-7	NA	TRBD1	CASSWGTGNYEQYF	TGTGCCAGCAGTTGGGGGACAGGAAACTACGAGCAGTACTTC
TRBV7-8	TRBJ1-6	few	TRBD1	CASSSRTGGDSPLHF	TGTGCCAGCAGCTCGCGGACAGGGGGCGATTCACCCCTCCACTTT
TRBV10-3	TRBJ1-5	NA	TRBD1	CAISEGQGVQPQHF	TGTGCCATCAGTGAGGGACAGGGGGTCCAGCCCCAGCATTTT
TRBV3-1	TRBJ1-1	NA	TRBD1	CASSQGQANTEAFF	TGTGCCAGCAGCCAGGGACAGGCGAACACTGAAGCTTTCTTT
TRBV5-1	TRBJ1-3	many	NA	CASSAASRGAGNTIYF	TGCGCCAGCAGCGCGGCTTCCAGGGGCGCCGGAAACACCATATATTTT
TRBV11-2	TRBJ2-2	few	NA	CASSLVRVGQMNTGELFF	TGTGCCAGCAGCTTGGTGAGAGTGGGTCAGATGAACACCGGGGAGCTGTTTTTT
TRBV5-1	TRBJ2-7	few	TRBD1	CASRSGTGSYEQYF	TGCGCCAGCAGGTCCGGGACAGGGTCCTACGAGCAGTACTTC
TRBV5-6	TRBJ2-1	NA	TRBD1	CASSFKRATGVPYNEQFF	TGTGCCAGCAGCTTCAAACGGGCGACAGGGGTCCCCTACAATGAGCAGTTCTTC
TRBV20-1	TRBJ1-6	many	NA	CSARTQGTGGSPLHF	TGCAGTGCTAGAACCCAGGGGACGGGGGGTTCACCCCTCCACTTT
TRBV12-3/TRBV12-4	TRBJ1-2	NA	NA	CASSLQGWGDGYTF	TGTGCCAGCAGTCTACAGGGTTGGGGGGATGGCTACACCTTC
TRBV28	TRBJ2-7	few	TRBD1	CASSFDPGQKTYEQYF	TGTGCCAGCAGCTTTGACCCGGGACAGAAGACCTACGAGCAGTACTTC
TRBV14	TRBJ1-6	few	NA	CASSQHGNSPLHF	TGTGCCAGCAGCCAACACGGCAATTCACCCCTCCACTTT
TRBV6-5	TRBJ1-5	many	TRBD1	CASSYRQGGKVSQHF	TGTGCCAGCAGTTACAGGCAGGGGGGGAAGGTGTCCCAGCATTTT
TRBV25-1	TRBJ1-4	few	NA	CASSDEKLFF	TGTGCCAGCAGTGATGAAAAACTGTTTTTT
TRBV7-2	TRBJ1-1	few	TRBD1	CASSSQGGRTEAFF	TGTGCCAGCAGCTCACAGGGGGGACGGACTGAAGCTTTCTTT
TRBV4-1	TRBJ1-6	NA	TRBD1	CASSHGQVGSPLHF	TGCGCCAGCAGCCACGGACAGGTTGGCTCACCCCTCCACTTT
TRBV7-2	TRBJ2-3	NA	TRBD2	CASSFSGAYPDTQYF	TGTGCCAGCAGCTTCAGCGGGGCCTACCCAGATACGCAGTATTTT